Presented here are 8 T cell receptor beta chains from one specimen sequenced in a study of chemoradiotherapy in HPV16-positive cancers. TCRdb's copy holds only in-frame clones and misses some; the assay was immunoSEQ multiplex PCR. The repertoire holds some 4,000 clones, 94% seen once, with roughly 3% in the top ten. The material was obtained from a patient who underwent chemoradiotherapy. These TCRs come from a human donor with HPV-associated anogenital cancer.

V usage is TRBV19 and J usage is TRBJ1-5; D possibly corresponds to TRBD1 (5 bases). Germline CDR1 and CDR2: LNHDA and SQIVND (reference sequence). Trimming took 5 bases from V and 0 from J, leaving 11 bases between them. CDR3 size: 15 residues. The CDR3 sequence is CASSAGTASNQPQHF. The DNA for the CDR3 is TGTGCCAGTAGTGCCGGGACGGCTAGCAATCAGCCCCAGCATTTT.

The rearrangement uses TRBV6-4 and TRBJ1-6; weak D call: TRBD1 (5 bases). The V gene lost 2 bases and the J gene lost 15 bases, with 8 bases spanning the gap. This CDR3 spans 11 amino acids. CDR1 MRHNA and CDR2 SNTAGT come from the germline V gene. CDR3 DNA sequence: TGTGCCAGCAGTGACCGACAGAGCCTCCACTTT. Translation: CASSDRQSLHF.

The chain couples TRBV5-1 to TRBJ1-1; 7 bases fit TRBD1. The germline V gene has CDR1 SGHRS and CDR2 YFSETQ. Trimming at V came to 4 bases and at J to 0 bases, leaving 3 bases not matched to a gene. The CDR3 is 14 amino acids. The CDR3 here is CASSRDSMNTEAFF. CDR3 bases: TGCGCCAGCAGCCGGGACAGCATGAACACTGAAGCTTTCTTT.

The V call is TRBV7-2, the J call TRBJ1-4; no definite D call. Between the trimmed V and J ends, which lost 3 bases and 0 bases, there was a span of 8 bases. This CDR3 is 15 amino acids long. The germline gives CDR1 SGHTA, CDR2 FQGNSA. This chain's CDR3 is CASSLGRSTNEKLFF. The CDR3 DNA sequence: TGTGCCAGCAGCTTGGGTCGCTCAACTAATGAAAAACTGTTTTTT. Combining the CDR3 with reference TRBV7-2 and TRBJ1-4 gives the whole variable domain GAGVSQSPSNKVTEKGKDVELRCDPISGHTALYWYRQSLGQGLEFLIYFQGNSAPDKSGLPSDRFSAERTGGSVSTLTIQRTQQEDSAVYLCASSLGRSTNEKLFFGSGTQLSVL.

The V call is TRBV19, the J call TRBJ1-2; D is unresolved. The CDR3 spans 16 residues. Trimming removed 7 bases from V and 2 bases from J, with 20 bases in between. CDR1 is LNHDA and CDR2 is SQIVND in the germline V gene (reference sequence). CDR3 protein: CASIERGPDPNYGYTF. In nucleotides, the CDR3 is TGTGCCAGTATCGAGCGAGGACCGGATCCCAACTATGGCTACACCTTC.

The rearrangement uses TRBV4-3 and TRBJ1-4; D not certain. CDR3 size: 15 residues. CDR1 LGHNA and CDR2 YSLEER come from the germline V gene. V lost 3 bases and J lost 9, with 17 bases in between. CDR3 protein: CASSHPGRESKKLFF. The CDR3 nucleotides are TGCGCCAGCAGCCATCCTGGGAGGGAGAGTAAAAAACTGTTTTTT.

The gene calls are TRBV19 and TRBJ2-3; TRBD1 is a possible D gene (6 bases). Germline values: CDR1 LNHDA, CDR2 SQIVND (reference sequence). V lost 3 bases to trimming and J lost 4 bases, with 11 bases between them. This CDR3 has 14 residues. CDR3 coding DNA: TGTGCCAGTAGTATCAAACAGGGCCCAGATACGCAGTATTTT. This sequence encodes CASSIKQGPDTQYF.

This clone was recorded once. The CDR3 DNA reads as TGCGCCAGCAGCCAAACACTAGACAGTAACACTGAAGCTTTCTTT. Encoded protein: CASSQTLDSNTEAFF. This chain connects TRBV4-3 to TRBJ1-1; a weak D match, TRBD1 (5 bases). The CDR3 has 15 residues. The ends were cut back, 2 bases at V and 2 bases at J, with 12 bases in the middle. Germline V gene sequence: CDR1 LGHNA, CDR2 YSLEER.